Listed below are T cell receptor beta chains from one sample, sequenced in a study of T cells in localized non-small cell lung cancer. Some clones are missing from TCRdb's copy, which holds only in-frame ones; the method was immunoSEQ multiplex PCR. The sample holds tens of thousands of clones, around nine tenths seen once. This specimen was peripheral blood, taken before any cancer treatment. The receptors derive from a male donor older than 55 with stage I lung adenocarcinoma. Each CDR3 is given with its conserved first and last residue. Fields, in order: V gene, J gene, D gene, clone size, CDR3 protein, CDR3 DNA. The D gene is left open where the match is weak. Clone size is not always given. Where it is, it says once, few, many or a class for expanded clones.

v_gene: TRBV10-3; j_gene: TRBJ1-5; d_gene: NA; abundance: NA; CDR3aa: CAISESNPGNSNQPQHF; CDR3nt: TGTGCCATCAGTGAGTCGAATCCGGGGAATAGCAATCAGCCCCAGCATTTT
v_gene: TRBV19; j_gene: TRBJ1-5; d_gene: NA; abundance: NA; CDR3aa: CATDPGLSSNQPQHF; CDR3nt: TGTGCCACCGACCCTGGACTGTCTAGCAATCAGCCCCAGCATTTT
v_gene: TRBV5-1; j_gene: TRBJ1-1; d_gene: NA; abundance: NA; CDR3aa: CASSLEGRAEAFF; CDR3nt: TGCGCCAGCAGCTTGGAGGGCAGGGCTGAAGCTTTCTTT
v_gene: TRBV5-8; j_gene: TRBJ2-1; d_gene: NA; abundance: NA; CDR3aa: CASRRGLFGGGNEQFF; CDR3nt: TGTGCCAGCCGACGGGGACTTTTCGGGGGAGGCAATGAGCAGTTCTTC
v_gene: TRBV7-2; j_gene: TRBJ1-1; d_gene: NA; abundance: NA; CDR3aa: CASSFRGGANTEAFF; CDR3nt: TGTGCCAGCAGCTTCCGGGGAGGGGCAAACACTGAAGCTTTCTTT
v_gene: TRBV10-3; j_gene: TRBJ2-7; d_gene: TRBD2; abundance: NA; CDR3aa: CAISVGAGEYEQYF; CDR3nt: TGTGCCATCAGTGTCGGGGCGGGAGAGTACGAGCAGTACTTC
v_gene: TRBV5-5; j_gene: TRBJ2-7; d_gene: NA; abundance: NA; CDR3aa: CASSLVSGTYEQYF; CDR3nt: TGTGCCAGCAGCTTGGTCTCAGGGACCTACGAGCAGTACTTC
v_gene: TRBV28; j_gene: TRBJ2-1; d_gene: TRBD1; abundance: NA; CDR3aa: CASRTTGDRNNEQFF; CDR3nt: TGTGCCAGCAGAACAACAGGGGATAGAAACAATGAGCAGTTCTTC
v_gene: TRBV6-5; j_gene: TRBJ2-1; d_gene: NA; abundance: NA; CDR3aa: CASSFLGGNEQFF; CDR3nt: TGTGCCAGCAGTTTCCTAGGAGGGAATGAGCAGTTCTTC
v_gene: TRBV28; j_gene: TRBJ1-1; d_gene: NA; abundance: NA; CDR3aa: CASSPPGTMNTEAFF; CDR3nt: TGTGCCAGCAGTCCCCCGGGGACCATGAACACTGAAGCTTTCTTT
v_gene: TRBV7-2; j_gene: TRBJ1-1; d_gene: NA; abundance: NA; CDR3aa: CASSLWTQNTEAFF; CDR3nt: TGTGCCAGCAGCTTATGGACACAGAACACTGAAGCTTTCTTT
v_gene: TRBV5-6; j_gene: TRBJ2-6; d_gene: NA; abundance: NA; CDR3aa: CASSLFTNSGANVLTF; CDR3nt: TGTGCCAGCAGCTTGTTCACGAACTCTGGGGCCAACGTCCTGACTTTC
v_gene: TRBV18; j_gene: TRBJ1-5; d_gene: TRBD1; abundance: NA; CDR3aa: CASSPPGQGGNQPQHF; CDR3nt: TGTGCCAGCTCACCCCCGGGACAGGGGGGCAATCAGCCCCAGCATTTT
v_gene: TRBV7-2; j_gene: TRBJ2-5; d_gene: NA; abundance: NA; CDR3aa: CASSLDGDIGPQYF; CDR3nt: TGTGCCAGCAGCTTAGATGGAGACATCGGGCCCCAGTACTTC
v_gene: TRBV4-2; j_gene: TRBJ1-2; d_gene: NA; abundance: NA; CDR3aa: CASSQNRDGYTF; CDR3nt: TGTGCCAGCAGCCAAAACAGGGATGGCTACACCTTC
v_gene: TRBV18; j_gene: TRBJ1-2; d_gene: NA; abundance: NA; CDR3aa: CASSPEGNGGYTF; CDR3nt: TGTGCCAGCTCACCGGAGGGTAACGGTGGCTACACCTTC
v_gene: TRBV28; j_gene: TRBJ1-2; d_gene: TRBD1; abundance: NA; CDR3aa: CASSYGTGSGYTF; CDR3nt: TGTGCCAGCAGTTATGGGACAGGGAGTGGCTACACCTTC
v_gene: TRBV7-2; j_gene: TRBJ1-2; d_gene: NA; abundance: NA; CDR3aa: CASSSYTGGYTF; CDR3nt: TGTGCCAGCAGCTCTTACACTGGAGGCTACACCTTC
v_gene: TRBV5-4; j_gene: TRBJ1-6; d_gene: NA; abundance: NA; CDR3aa: CASSLDENSPLHF; CDR3nt: TGTGCCAGCAGCTTGGACGAGAATTCACCCCTCCACTTT
v_gene: TRBV6-6; j_gene: TRBJ2-2; d_gene: TRBD2; abundance: NA; CDR3aa: CASSGTSGGGELFF; CDR3nt: TGTGCCAGCAGTGGGACTAGCGGTGGCGGGGAGCTGTTTTTT
v_gene: TRBV7-2; j_gene: TRBJ2-2; d_gene: NA; abundance: NA; CDR3aa: CASSRTAASNTGELFF; CDR3nt: TGTGCCAGCAGCCGGACAGCCGCCTCGAACACCGGGGAGCTGTTTTTT
v_gene: TRBV19; j_gene: TRBJ1-1; d_gene: NA; abundance: NA; CDR3aa: CACQGQYTEAFF; CDR3nt: TGTGCCTGCCAAGGCCAGTACACTGAAGCTTTCTTT
v_gene: TRBV28; j_gene: TRBJ1-4; d_gene: NA; abundance: NA; CDR3aa: CASSLRAISEKLFF; CDR3nt: TGTGCCAGCAGTTTGAGGGCTATTAGTGAAAAACTGTTTTTT
v_gene: TRBV7-9; j_gene: TRBJ1-2; d_gene: NA; abundance: NA; CDR3aa: CASSGDGYGYTF; CDR3nt: TGTGCCAGCAGCGGGGACGGCTATGGCTACACCTTC
v_gene: TRBV30; j_gene: TRBJ2-7; d_gene: NA; abundance: once; CDR3aa: CALEGRSSYEQYF; CDR3nt: TGTGCCTTGGAAGGGAGGAGCTCCTACGAGCAGTACTTC
v_gene: TRBV18; j_gene: TRBJ1-2; d_gene: TRBD1; abundance: NA; CDR3aa: CASSNVTGVGMNGYTF; CDR3nt: TGTGCCAGCTCAAACGTGACAGGGGTCGGTATGAATGGCTACACCTTC
v_gene: TRBV5-1; j_gene: TRBJ1-2; d_gene: NA; abundance: NA; CDR3aa: CASSSFHPGGTIGGYTF; CDR3nt: TGCGCCAGCAGCTCGTTTCACCCGGGCGGGACCATCGGGGGCTACACCTTC
v_gene: TRBV28; j_gene: TRBJ1-5; d_gene: TRBD1; abundance: NA; CDR3aa: CASSGQGYNQPQHF; CDR3nt: TGTGCCAGCAGTGGACAGGGCTATAATCAGCCCCAGCATTTT
v_gene: TRBV29-1; j_gene: TRBJ1-2; d_gene: NA; abundance: NA; CDR3aa: CSVVFEPIDGYTF; CDR3nt: TGCAGCGTTGTTTTTGAACCCATAGACGGCTACACCTTC
v_gene: TRBV25-1; j_gene: TRBJ1-2; d_gene: NA; abundance: NA; CDR3aa: CASSRGARGYTF; CDR3nt: TGTGCCAGCTCTCGGGGGGCGCGGGGCTACACCTTC
v_gene: TRBV4-1; j_gene: TRBJ2-2; d_gene: TRBD2; abundance: NA; CDR3aa: CASSRGGLAGSSGELFF; CDR3nt: TGCGCCAGCAGCCGAGGGGGCCTAGCGGGATCCTCCGGGGAGCTGTTTTTT
v_gene: TRBV19; j_gene: TRBJ1-5; d_gene: TRBD1; abundance: NA; CDR3aa: CASRGQANQPQHF; CDR3nt: TGTGCCAGTAGGGGACAGGCTAATCAGCCCCAGCATTTT
v_gene: TRBV10-3; j_gene: TRBJ1-5; d_gene: NA; abundance: NA; CDR3aa: CAISESSRGNQPQHF; CDR3nt: TGTGCCATCAGTGAGTCATCACGGGGCAATCAGCCCCAGCATTTT
v_gene: TRBV7-2; j_gene: TRBJ1-2; d_gene: NA; abundance: NA; CDR3aa: CASSLVSGGGYTF; CDR3nt: TGTGCCAGCAGCTTAGTCTCTGGGGGTGGCTACACCTTC
v_gene: TRBV2; j_gene: TRBJ1-1; d_gene: NA; abundance: NA; CDR3aa: CASSLGRGRNTEAFF; CDR3nt: TGTGCCAGCAGCCTCGGACGGGGAAGGAACACTGAAGCTTTCTTT
v_gene: TRBV6-6; j_gene: TRBJ1-1; d_gene: NA; abundance: NA; CDR3aa: CASSYDSDEAFF; CDR3nt: TGTGCCAGCAGTTACGACTCCGACGAAGCTTTCTTT
v_gene: TRBV6-5; j_gene: TRBJ1-2; d_gene: NA; abundance: once; CDR3aa: CASSQNGISYGYTF; CDR3nt: TGTGCCAGCAGTCAAAACGGAATTTCCTATGGCTACACCTTC
v_gene: TRBV18; j_gene: TRBJ1-5; d_gene: NA; abundance: NA; CDR3aa: CASSGRRDHQPQHF; CDR3nt: TGTGCCAGCTCAGGCCGGAGGGACCATCAGCCCCAGCATTTT
v_gene: TRBV9; j_gene: TRBJ2-2; d_gene: TRBD2; abundance: NA; CDR3aa: CASSDRLAEVTGELFF; CDR3nt: TGTGCCAGCAGCGACCGACTAGCGGAGGTCACCGGGGAGCTGTTTTTT
v_gene: TRBV7-2; j_gene: TRBJ2-3; d_gene: TRBD2; abundance: NA; CDR3aa: CASSAGGSDTQYF; CDR3nt: TGTGCCAGCAGCGCGGGGGGATCAGATACGCAGTATTTT
v_gene: TRBV29-1; j_gene: TRBJ2-7; d_gene: NA; abundance: NA; CDR3aa: CSVGRQGLYEQYF; CDR3nt: TGCAGCGTCGGACGTCAGGGTCTCTACGAGCAGTACTTC
v_gene: TRBV6-4; j_gene: TRBJ2-3; d_gene: NA; abundance: NA; CDR3aa: CASTEKSQGTDTQYF; CDR3nt: TGTGCCAGCACCGAAAAGAGTCAGGGCACAGATACGCAGTATTTT
v_gene: TRBV5-1; j_gene: TRBJ1-6; d_gene: NA; abundance: NA; CDR3aa: CASSLEGTITPLHF; CDR3nt: TGCGCCAGCAGCTTGGAGGGGACGATAACACCCCTCCACTTT
v_gene: TRBV4-3; j_gene: TRBJ2-1; d_gene: NA; abundance: NA; CDR3aa: CASSWGLYNEQFF; CDR3nt: TGCGCCAGCAGCTGGGGACTCTACAATGAGCAGTTCTTC
v_gene: TRBV28; j_gene: TRBJ1-2; d_gene: TRBD1; abundance: NA; CDR3aa: CASSLDRDYGYTF; CDR3nt: TGTGCCAGCAGTTTAGACAGGGACTATGGCTACACCTTC
v_gene: TRBV5-6; j_gene: TRBJ2-7; d_gene: NA; abundance: NA; CDR3aa: CASSRQRTYAQYF; CDR3nt: TGTGCCAGCAGCAGACAGAGAACGTACGCGCAGTACTTC
v_gene: TRBV7-2; j_gene: TRBJ1-2; d_gene: NA; abundance: few; CDR3aa: CASSLAGHPPVGYTF; CDR3nt: TGTGCCAGCAGCTTAGCAGGACATCCGCCGGTTGGCTACACCTTC
v_gene: TRBV13; j_gene: TRBJ1-1; d_gene: TRBD1; abundance: NA; CDR3aa: CASSHDRGAEAFF; CDR3nt: TGTGCCAGCAGCCACGACAGGGGGGCTGAAGCTTTCTTT
v_gene: TRBV2; j_gene: TRBJ1-3; d_gene: NA; abundance: NA; CDR3aa: CASQVSGNTIYF; CDR3nt: TGTGCCAGTCAGGTCTCTGGAAACACCATATATTTT
v_gene: TRBV7-2; j_gene: TRBJ2-3; d_gene: NA; abundance: NA; CDR3aa: CASSSQQELHHTQYF; CDR3nt: TGTGCCAGCAGCTCTCAGCAGGAACTTCACCATACGCAGTATTTT
v_gene: TRBV29-1; j_gene: TRBJ2-1; d_gene: NA; abundance: NA; CDR3aa: CSIGGAPSYNEQFF; CDR3nt: TGCAGCATTGGGGGAGCGCCCTCCTACAATGAGCAGTTCTTC
v_gene: TRBV4-2; j_gene: TRBJ2-7; d_gene: NA; abundance: once; CDR3aa: CASSQDTDYEQYF; CDR3nt: TGTGCCAGCAGCCAAGATACAGACTACGAGCAGTACTTC
v_gene: TRBV9; j_gene: TRBJ2-1; d_gene: TRBD2; abundance: NA; CDR3aa: CASSVASGSRDEQFF; CDR3nt: TGTGCCAGCAGCGTAGCTAGCGGGAGTAGGGATGAGCAGTTCTTC